This T cell receptor (beta chain) was identified in a study of cytomegalovirus exposure and HLA in healthy donors. Overall study results and limits: Diagnosis of cytomegalovirus status made by the classifier reportedly showed high specificity and sensitivity.

CDR1 is LGHNA, CDR2 YNFKEQ, per germline. V lost 1 base and J lost 1; bases outside the gene matches: 5. There are 16 residues in the CDR3. In the PCR, 60 Vbeta and 13 Jbeta primers were used. Some clones are missing from TCRdb's copy, which holds only in-frame ones; the method was immunoSEQ multiplex PCR. The data contain about 140,000 clones, approximately 80% of them singletons. This clone was detected once. Its antigen is currently unknown. The sequence was collected from a male donor in good health and CMV-seronegative. The rearrangement joins TRBV4-2 to TRBJ2-3, with 7 bases aligning to TRBD1. The sample taken for sequencing was PBMCs. The DNA for the CDR3 is TGTGCCAGCAGCCAAGTCCCGGACAGGCGCACAGATACGCAGTATTTT. This codes for CASSQVPDRRTDTQYF.